Below, 6 T cell receptor beta chains from the same sample are listed, as sequenced in a study of OX40 agonist ivuxolimab in advanced cancers. Profiled with immunoSEQ multiplex PCR; TCRdb holds only in-frame clones, not every one. The table shows tens of thousands of clones, with about 86% occurring only once. The sequences come from CD4+ or CD8+ T cells sorted from blood, collected in a trial of the OX40 agonist ivuxolimab. All receptors come from an adult with an advanced solid tumor such as melanoma, head and neck, liver or kidney cancer.

V and J are TRBV7-9 and TRBJ2-7, with TRBD1 matching 8 bases. The length of the CDR3 is 13 residues. V shed 8 bases, J shed 2 bases, and the junction held 5 bases outside the gene matches. CDR1 is SEHNR, CDR2 FQNEAQ, per germline (reference sequence). The CDR3 region is CASSGRGPYEQYF. In DNA, the CDR3 is TGTGCCAGCTCGGGCAGGGGGCCCTACGAGCAGTACTTC. The full variable domain, its missing parts supplied by reference TRBV7-9 and TRBJ2-7, is DTGVSQNPRHKITKRGQNVTFRCDPISEHNRLYWYRQTLGQGPEFLTYFQNEAQLEKSRLLSDRFSAERPKGSFSTLEIQRTEQGDSAMYLCASSGRGPYEQYFGPGTRLTVT.

The rearrangement joins TRBV7-9 to TRBJ2-2; 8 nucleotides agree with TRBD1. Germline CDR1 SEHNR, CDR2 FQNEAQ (reference sequence). The CDR3 runs to 18 residues. V lost 5 bases, J lost 3 bases, and 14 bases stayed unmatched. CDR3 in amino acids: CASSASTGVYFHTGELFF. The DNA of the CDR3 is TGTGCCAGCAGCGCCTCGACAGGGGTATATTTTCACACCGGGGAGCTGTTTTTT. The variable domain in full, completed from reference TRBV7-9 and TRBJ2-2, reads DTGVSQNPRHKITKRGQNVTFRCDPISEHNRLYWYRQTLGQGPEFLTYFQNEAQLEKSRLLSDRFSAERPKGSFSTLEIQRTEQGDSAMYLCASSASTGVYFHTGELFFGEGSRLTVL.

The CDR3 bases are TGTGCCAGCAGTTATCTGACGGGACTAACCTACGAGCAGTACTTC. Protein: CASSYLTGLTYEQYF. The chain links TRBV6-5 to TRBJ2-7, with 7 bases that match TRBD2. Trimming removed 3 bases from V and 2 bases from J; junction bases left unmatched: 7. The CDR3 loop spans 15 amino acids. Germline V gene sequence: CDR1 MNHEY, CDR2 SVGAGI.

The genes are TRBV13 and TRBJ2-2; 7 nucleotides match TRBD1. V dropped 3 bases and J dropped 5; count of bases not matched to a gene: 18. The CDR3 contains 19 residues. From germline, CDR1 is PRHDT and CDR2 FYEKMQ (reference sequence). This chain's CDR3 is CASSFGHIYRDSGTGELFF. The CDR3 DNA sequence: TGTGCCAGCAGCTTCGGACACATATACCGGGACAGCGGTACCGGGGAGCTGTTTTTT.

In its sample, this clone is medium-sized. The chain has TRBV28 and TRBJ2-3; D unclear. Germline CDR1 MDHEN, CDR2 SYDVKM. This CDR3 is 15 amino acids long. The V end lost 8 bases, the J end lost 2 bases, and 17 bases lay between the germline ends. DNA for the CDR3: TGTGCCAGCTCCCACCTAGTCGGCTACACAGATACGCAGTATTTT. The encoded protein is CASSHLVGYTDTQYF.

A few counts support this clone. V and J are TRBV2 and TRBJ2-1; D gene ambiguous. CDR1 and CDR2 from the germline V gene are SNHLY and FYNNEI. The CDR3 length is 12 residues. V lost 8 bases and J 6 bases, leaving 11 bases between the germline ends. The CDR3 sequence: CASAFGVNEQFF. The CDR3 region has the DNA TGTGCCAGCGCCTTTGGAGTCAATGAGCAGTTCTTC.